The clone carrying this T cell receptor beta chain was counted a single time. TCRdb keeps only in-frame clones here, not all; method: immunoSEQ multiplex PCR. Of approximately 15,000 clones listed, more than 85% are singletons. The data derive from a study of OX40 agonist ivuxolimab in advanced cancers. Trimming stripped 7 bases from V and 0 bases from J, with 10 bases between. The germline V gene has CDR1 LNHDA and CDR2 SQIVND (reference sequence). CDR3 length equals 15 residues. J is TRBJ2-6 and V is TRBV19; maybe TRBD1 (5 bases). The specimen comprised CD4+ or CD8+ T cells sorted from blood, sampled in a trial of the OX40 agonist ivuxolimab. The receptor was isolated from an adult with an advanced solid tumor such as melanoma, head and neck, liver or kidney cancer. CDR3 sequence (DNA): TGTGCCAGTACCCCCGACAGCTCTGGGGCCAACGTCCTGACTTTC. Translated: CASTPDSSGANVLTF. The whole variable domain, remainder taken from reference TRBV19 and TRBJ2-6, is DGGITQSPKYLFRKEGQNVTLSCEQNLNHDAMYWYRQDPGQGLRLIYYSQIVNDFQKGDIAEGYSVSREKKESFPLTVTSAQKNPTAFYLCASTPDSSGANVLTFGAGSRLTVL.